The next 21 T cell receptor beta chains were all read from a single sample in a study of shared clonotypes between healthy human individuals. Only in-frame clones appear in the TCRdb table, and some are missing; sequencing was by immunoSEQ multiplex PCR. The sample consists of about 2.1 million clones, roughly 95% of them appearing once. Naive CD8 cells were CD45RO-negative, positively selected for CCR7, excluding terminally differentiated effector memory CD45RA+ cells. The sequencing sample was made of naive CD8+ T cells from PBMCs. The receptors here all came from a man younger than 35 in good health. Some clones in this sample may be carry-over from other donors' samples.

V usage is TRBV7-9 and J usage is TRBJ1-2; D may be TRBD1 (6 bases). Germline assignment: CDR1 SEHNR and CDR2 FQNEAQ (reference sequence). This CDR3 is 15 amino acids long. V lost 1 base, J lost 2 bases, and 11 bases lay in between. The CDR3 protein is CASSLVSGQNYGYTF. The CDR3 region has the DNA TGTGCCAGCAGCTTAGTATCAGGACAGAACTATGGCTACACCTTC.

The chain employs TRBV6-5 and TRBJ1-2; TRBD1 might be the D (6 bases). Germline V gives CDR1 MNHEY, CDR2 SVGAGI. This CDR3 region has 14 residues. Trimming took 6 bases from V and 8 from J, leaving 19 bases between them. The CDR3 DNA reads TGTGCCAGCAGGGTCAACAGGGACCTTCGGGGCTACACCTTC. Translated, it gives CASRVNRDLRGYTF.

V usage is TRBV27 and J usage is TRBJ2-3; either TRBD1 or TRBD2 may fit D (6 bases each). CDR1 MNHEY and CDR2 SMNVEV come from the germline V gene (reference sequence). The V and J ends lost 5 bases and 6 bases respectively, with 21 bases between them. The CDR3 extends over 16 amino acids. The DNA of the CDR3 is TGTGCCAGCAGTCCATCCGCGGGACACGTTCCGGATACGCAGTATTTT. Amino acids: CASSPSAGHVPDTQYF.

J is TRBJ1-5 and V is TRBV4-2; D gene unclear. CDR1 LGHNA and CDR2 YNFKEQ come from the germline V gene. Trimming removed 0 bases from V and 1 base from J, with 4 bases in between. The CDR3 sequence is 14 residues long. The CDR3 DNA follows: TGTGCCAGCAGCCAAGAAGGGAGCAATCAGCCCCAGCATTTT. Its protein is CASSQEGSNQPQHF.

CDR3 residues: CASSQRLLDTQYF. CDR3 DNA sequence: TGCGCCAGCAGCCAACGGTTATTGGATACGCAGTATTTT. This chain connects TRBV4-3 to TRBJ2-3; D call uncertain. CDR3 size: 13 residues. Trimming left V 2 bases short and J 6 bases short, with 9 bases between. Germline V gives CDR1 LGHNA, CDR2 YSLEER.

V usage is TRBV7-6 and J usage is TRBJ2-2; D is perhaps TRBD1 (5 bases). The CDR3 sequence is 17 residues long. V lost 5 bases to trimming and J lost 3 bases, with 19 bases between them. Germline CDR1 and CDR2: SGHVS and FNYEAQ. The CDR3 reads CASSPYGGRAHTGELFF. The CDR3 DNA follows: TGTGCCAGCAGCCCTTACGGTGGCAGGGCCCACACCGGGGAGCTGTTTTTT. The full variable domain, in which reference TRBV7-6 and TRBJ2-2 provide the parts outside the CDR3, is GAGVSQSPRYKVTKRGQDVALRCDPISGHVSLYWYRQALGQGPEFLTYFNYEAQQDKSGLPNDRFSAERPEGSISTLTIQRTEQRDSAMYRCASSPYGGRAHTGELFFGEGSRLTVL.

The chain is built from TRBV18 and TRBJ2-3; a weak D match, TRBD2 (5 bases). V gave up 2 bases and J gave up 5 bases, with 23 bases separating them. Germline CDR1 is KGHSH and CDR2 is LQKENI. The CDR3 loop spans 18 amino acids. The CDR3 DNA follows: TGTGCCAGCTCACCAAGCCGGGGAAGAGGTGAGACTGGAGATACGCAGTATTTT. This codes for CASSPSRGRGETGDTQYF. Supplemented by reference TRBV18 and TRBJ2-3, the full variable domain reads NAGVMQNPRHLVRRRGQEARLRCSPMKGHSHVYWYRQLPEEGLKFMVYLQKENIIDESGMPKERFSAEFPKEGPSILRIQQVVRGDSAAYFCASSPSRGRGETGDTQYFGPGTRLTVL.

The chain couples TRBV10-1 to TRBJ2-1, with D maybe TRBD2 (5 bases). Trimming removed 5 bases from V and 6 bases from J, with 11 bases in between. Germline CDR1 reads WNHNN; CDR2 reads SYGVQD (reference sequence). The length of the CDR3 is 13 residues. CDR3 nucleotides: TGCGCCAGCAGTTTGGTGGCGGGCAATGAGCAGTTCTTC. Its protein product is CASSLVAGNEQFF.

V is TRBV15 and J is TRBJ1-4; weak D call: TRBD1 (5 bases). Trimming shortened V by 6 bases and J by 7 bases, and 21 bases separated the two germline ends. The germline V gene has CDR1 LNHNV and CDR2 YYDKDF (reference sequence). This CDR3 is 16 amino acids long. The CDR3 DNA reads as TGTGCCACCAGAAGCAACGTGGAAGGGGTCGGTGAAAAACTGTTTTTT. Encoded protein: CATRSNVEGVGEKLFF. The full variable domain, completed using reference TRBV15 and TRBJ1-4, is DAMVIQNPRYQVTQFGKPVTLSCSQTLNHNVMYWYQQKSSQAPKLLFHYYDKDFNNEADTPDNFQSRRPNTSFCFLDIRSPGLGDTAMYLCATRSNVEGVGEKLFFGSGTQLSVL.

This clone was seen just once. The genes are TRBV27 and TRBJ2-3; D might be TRBD1 or TRBD2, each matching 5 bases. Germline-derived CDR1 and CDR2 are MNHEY and SMNVEV (reference sequence). The CDR3 extends over 15 amino acids. The V and J ends lost 6 bases and 3 bases respectively, with 16 bases between them. CDR3: CASSLQRGRTDTQYF. Here the CDR3 DNA reads TGTGCCAGCAGCCTCCAGAGGGGCAGGACAGATACGCAGTATTTT.

The J gene is TRBJ1-4, the V gene TRBV27; weak D call: TRBD1 (6 bases). Germline-derived CDR1 and CDR2 are MNHEY and SMNVEV (reference sequence). The CDR3 has 15 residues. Deletions cut 5 bases from V and 3 bases from J, with 13 bases between. The CDR3, as DNA: TGTGCCAGCAGTACCAACAGGGTTGCTAATGAAAAACTGTTTTTT. This translates into CASSTNRVANEKLFF.

The chain employs TRBV11-2 and TRBJ1-5; D gene unclear. Trimming cost V 0 bases and J 0 bases, with 9 bases left between them. The CDR3 sequence is 16 residues long. In germline, CDR1 is SGHAT, CDR2 FQNNGV. Here the CDR3 reads CASSLDSFISNQPQHF. CDR3 in DNA: TGTGCCAGCAGCTTAGACAGTTTTATTAGCAATCAGCCCCAGCATTTT.

The chain couples TRBV30 to TRBJ1-4, with D possibly being TRBD1 (5 bases). Trimming stripped 1 base from V and 0 bases from J, with 12 bases between. Germline loops: CDR1 GTSNPN, CDR2 SVGIG (reference sequence). CDR3 length: 16 amino acids. The CDR3 sequence: CAWSGGTESTNEKLFF. CDR3 sequence (DNA): TGTGCCTGGAGTGGTGGGACTGAATCAACTAATGAAAAACTGTTTTTT. Supplemented by reference TRBV30 and TRBJ1-4, the full variable domain reads SQTIHQWPATLVQPVGSPLSLECTVEGTSNPNLYWYRQAAGRGLQLLFYSVGIGQISSEVPQNLSASRPQDRQFILSSKKLLLSDSGFYLCAWSGGTESTNEKLFFGSGTQLSVL.

For this clone: The same CDR3 is also encoded by other DNA sequences in this sample. V usage is TRBV9 and J usage is TRBJ1-1; possibly TRBD1 for D (5 bases). Germline values: CDR1 SGDLS, CDR2 YYNGEE. The CDR3 length is 14 residues. Trimming left V 0 bases short and J 1 base short, with 7 bases between. CDR3 residues: CASSVEGTNTEAFF. DNA for the CDR3: TGTGCCAGCAGCGTAGAAGGGACGAACACTGAAGCTTTCTTT.

J is TRBJ2-3 and V is TRBV6-1; TRBD2 might be the D (7 bases). This CDR3 spans 16 amino acids. The V and J ends lost 2 bases and 1 base respectively, with 13 bases between them. Germline CDR1 is MNHNS and CDR2 is SASEGT. The CDR3 loop is CASSELIGGGTDTQYF. The CDR3 bases are TGTGCCAGCAGTGAATTGATAGGGGGGGGCACAGATACGCAGTATTTT.

The rearrangement joins TRBV28 to TRBJ1-6; D remains unclear. The CDR3 extends over 14 amino acids. Trimming removed 2 bases from V and 12 bases from J, with 14 bases in between. In germline, CDR1 is MDHEN, CDR2 SYDVKM. The CDR3 protein is CASSLGLISGPLHF. DNA of the CDR3: TGTGCCAGCAGTTTAGGACTGATCTCCGGACCCCTCCACTTT.

The chain combines TRBV28 with TRBJ2-1; D is uncertain. Germline loops: CDR1 MDHEN, CDR2 SYDVKM. Trimming took off 3 bases at V and 5 bases at J, with 26 bases between the two ends. The CDR3 covers 19 residues. The CDR3 region has the DNA TGTGCCAGCAGTTTTGATTTTCGCTCGTCACGGATAGAAAACAATGAGCAGTTCTTC. It codes for CASSFDFRSSRIENNEQFF.

J is TRBJ1-1 and V is TRBV7-2; 8 nucleotides align to TRBD1. The length of the CDR3 is 15 residues. V lost 1 base, J lost 5 bases, and 6 bases stayed unmatched. The germline V gene encodes CDR1 SGHTA and CDR2 FQGNSA. Written as DNA, the CDR3 is TGTGCCAGCAGCTTAGGAGACAGGGGTCGGACTGAAGCTTTCTTT. Translation gives CASSLGDRGRTEAFF.

The chain is built from TRBV7-2 and TRBJ2-3; the D is unclear. The CDR3 is 13 amino acids. Germline values: CDR1 SGHTA, CDR2 FQGNSA. The V end was cut by 5 bases, the J end by 6 bases, with 12 bases between. CDR3 sequence (DNA): TGTGCCAGCAGCCCGATGAATTGGGATACGCAGTATTTT. Translated, it gives CASSPMNWDTQYF.

The chain is built from TRBV5-8 and TRBJ2-7; TRBD2 matches 12 bases. V shed 2 bases and J 3 bases; nucleotides not matched to a gene: 3. This CDR3 region has 15 residues. Germline V gene lookup returns CDR1 SGHTS and CDR2 YDEGEE. Here the CDR3 reads CASSFLAGGFYEQYF. The CDR3 nucleotides are TGTGCCAGCAGCTTTCTAGCGGGAGGGTTCTACGAGCAGTACTTC.

This clone was seen just once. The rearrangement links TRBV18 to TRBJ2-1, with TRBD2 matching over 9 bases. Germline loops: CDR1 KGHSH, CDR2 LQKENI. The CDR3 extends over 15 amino acids. Trimming removed 2 bases from V and 5 bases from J; junction bases left unmatched: 4. The CDR3 is CASSPRASGNNEQFF. The CDR3 DNA sequence: TGTGCCAGCTCACCAAGGGCTAGCGGGAACAATGAGCAGTTCTTC.